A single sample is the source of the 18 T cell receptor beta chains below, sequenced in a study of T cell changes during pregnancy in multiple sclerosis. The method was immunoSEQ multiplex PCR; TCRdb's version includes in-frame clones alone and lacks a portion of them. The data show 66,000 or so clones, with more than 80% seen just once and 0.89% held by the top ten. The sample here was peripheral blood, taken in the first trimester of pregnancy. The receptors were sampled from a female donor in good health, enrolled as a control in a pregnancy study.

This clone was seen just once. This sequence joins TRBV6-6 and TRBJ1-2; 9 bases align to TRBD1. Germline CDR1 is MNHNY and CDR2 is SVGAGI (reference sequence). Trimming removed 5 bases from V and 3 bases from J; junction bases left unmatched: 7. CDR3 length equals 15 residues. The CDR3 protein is CASSDRDRDDYGYTF. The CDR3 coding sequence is TGTGCCAGCAGTGACCGGGACAGGGACGACTATGGCTACACCTTC.

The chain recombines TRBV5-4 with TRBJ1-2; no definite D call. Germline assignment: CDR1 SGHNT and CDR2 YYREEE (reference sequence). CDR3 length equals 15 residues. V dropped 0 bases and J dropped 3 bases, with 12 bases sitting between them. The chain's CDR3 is CASSLASRQDYGYTF. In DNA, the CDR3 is TGTGCCAGCAGCTTGGCCTCTCGACAAGACTATGGCTACACCTTC.

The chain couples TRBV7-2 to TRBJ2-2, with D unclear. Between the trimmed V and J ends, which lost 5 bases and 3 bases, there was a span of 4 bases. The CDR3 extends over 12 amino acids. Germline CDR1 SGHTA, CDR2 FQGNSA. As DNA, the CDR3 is TGTGCCAGCAGCCCATACACCGGGGAGCTGTTTTTT. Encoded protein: CASSPYTGELFF.

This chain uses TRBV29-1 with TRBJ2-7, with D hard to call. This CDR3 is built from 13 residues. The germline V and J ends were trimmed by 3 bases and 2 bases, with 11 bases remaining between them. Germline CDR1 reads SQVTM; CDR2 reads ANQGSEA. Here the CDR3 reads CSVERLSPYEQYF. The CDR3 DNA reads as TGCAGCGTTGAGAGGTTAAGCCCCTACGAGCAGTACTTC.

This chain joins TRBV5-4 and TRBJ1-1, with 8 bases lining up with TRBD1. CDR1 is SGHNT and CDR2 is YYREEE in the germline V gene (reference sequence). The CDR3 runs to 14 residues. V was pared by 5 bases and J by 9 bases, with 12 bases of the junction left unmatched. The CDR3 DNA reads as TGTGCCAGCAGTCCCCGGACAGGGCCGACCCAAGCTTTCTTT. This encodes CASSPRTGPTQAFF. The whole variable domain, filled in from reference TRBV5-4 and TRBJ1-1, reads ETGVTQSPTHLIKTRGQQVTLRCSSQSGHNTVSWYQQALGQGPQFIFQYYREEENGRGNFPPRFSGLQFPNYSSELNVNALELDDSALYLCASSPRTGPTQAFFGQGTRLTVV.

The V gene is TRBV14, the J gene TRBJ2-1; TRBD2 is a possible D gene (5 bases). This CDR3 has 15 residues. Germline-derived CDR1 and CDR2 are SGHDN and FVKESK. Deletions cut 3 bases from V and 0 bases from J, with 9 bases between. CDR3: CASSHAGSSYNEQFF. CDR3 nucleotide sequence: TGTGCCAGCAGCCATGCGGGTTCCTCCTACAATGAGCAGTTCTTC.

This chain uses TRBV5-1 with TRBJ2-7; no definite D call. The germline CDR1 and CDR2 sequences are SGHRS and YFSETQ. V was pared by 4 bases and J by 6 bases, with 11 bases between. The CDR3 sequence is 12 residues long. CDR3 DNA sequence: TGCGCCAGCAGCATGAGGTCGGGCGAGCAGTACTTC. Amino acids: CASSMRSGEQYF.

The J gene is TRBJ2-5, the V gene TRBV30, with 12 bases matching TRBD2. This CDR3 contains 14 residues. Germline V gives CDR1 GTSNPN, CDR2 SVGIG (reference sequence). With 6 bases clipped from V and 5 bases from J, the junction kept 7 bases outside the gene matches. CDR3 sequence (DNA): TGTGCCTGCGCTCTCGGACTAGCGGGGGAGACCCAGTACTTC. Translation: CACALGLAGETQYF.

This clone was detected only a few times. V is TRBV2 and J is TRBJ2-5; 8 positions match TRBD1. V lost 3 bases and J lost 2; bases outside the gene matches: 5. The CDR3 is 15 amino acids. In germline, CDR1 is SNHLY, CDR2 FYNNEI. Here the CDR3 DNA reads TGTGCCAGCAGTGATTTAGGACAGGGACAAGAGACCCAGTACTTC. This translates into CASSDLGQGQETQYF.

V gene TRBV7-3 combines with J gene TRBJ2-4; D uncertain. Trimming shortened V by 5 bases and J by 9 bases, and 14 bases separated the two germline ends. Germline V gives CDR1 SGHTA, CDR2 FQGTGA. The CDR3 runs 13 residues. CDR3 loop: CASSLDLGSIQYF. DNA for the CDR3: TGTGCCAGCAGCCTCGATCTAGGTAGCATTCAGTACTTC.

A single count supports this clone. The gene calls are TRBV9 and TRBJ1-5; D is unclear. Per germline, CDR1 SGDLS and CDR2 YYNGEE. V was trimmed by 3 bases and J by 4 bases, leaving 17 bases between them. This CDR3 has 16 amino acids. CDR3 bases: TGTGCCAGCAGCGAGGGAGTGGACGGGAAAAATCAGCCCCAGCATTTT. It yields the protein CASSEGVDGKNQPQHF.

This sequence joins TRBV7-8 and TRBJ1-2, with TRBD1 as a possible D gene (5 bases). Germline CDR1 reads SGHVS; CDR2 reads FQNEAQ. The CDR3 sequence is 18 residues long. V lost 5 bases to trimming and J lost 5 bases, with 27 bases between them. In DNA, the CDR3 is TGTGCCAGCAGCCGTCCGGGGGGGACCCAAACTAGACTTTATGGCTACACCTTC. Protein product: CASSRPGGTQTRLYGYTF.

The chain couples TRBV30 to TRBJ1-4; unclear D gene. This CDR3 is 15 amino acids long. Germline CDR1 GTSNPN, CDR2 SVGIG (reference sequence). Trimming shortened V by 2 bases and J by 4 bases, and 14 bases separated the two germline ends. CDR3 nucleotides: TGTGCCTGGAGTCAAATGTCCGGGGTTAATGAAAAACTGTTTTTT. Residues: CAWSQMSGVNEKLFF.

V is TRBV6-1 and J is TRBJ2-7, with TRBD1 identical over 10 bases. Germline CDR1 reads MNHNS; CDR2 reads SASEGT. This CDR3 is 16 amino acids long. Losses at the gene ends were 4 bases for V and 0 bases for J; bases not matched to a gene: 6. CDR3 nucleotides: TGTGCCAGCAGTGGGTGGGACAGGGGAAACTCCTACGAGCAGTACTTC. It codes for CASSGWDRGNSYEQYF.

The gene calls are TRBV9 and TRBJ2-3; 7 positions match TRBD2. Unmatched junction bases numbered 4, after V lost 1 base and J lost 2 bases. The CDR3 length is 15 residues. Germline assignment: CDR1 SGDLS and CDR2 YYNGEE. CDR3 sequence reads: CASSVTAGDTDTQYF. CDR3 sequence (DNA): TGTGCCAGCAGCGTAACGGCGGGGGACACAGATACGCAGTATTTT.

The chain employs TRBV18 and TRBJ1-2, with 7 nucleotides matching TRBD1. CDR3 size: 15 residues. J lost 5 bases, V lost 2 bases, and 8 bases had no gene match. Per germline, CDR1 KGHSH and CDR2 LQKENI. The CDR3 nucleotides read TGTGCCAGCTCACCAGAGGCCGGGACAGTTTATGGCTACACCTTC. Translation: CASSPEAGTVYGYTF.

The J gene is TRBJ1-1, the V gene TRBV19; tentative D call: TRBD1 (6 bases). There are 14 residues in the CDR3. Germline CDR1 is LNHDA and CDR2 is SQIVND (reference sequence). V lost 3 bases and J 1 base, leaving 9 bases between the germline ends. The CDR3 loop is CASSIYRENTEAFF. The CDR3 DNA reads TGTGCCAGTAGTATTTACAGGGAGAACACTGAAGCTTTCTTT. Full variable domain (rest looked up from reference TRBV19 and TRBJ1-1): DGGITQSPKYLFRKEGQNVTLSCEQNLNHDAMYWYRQDPGQGLRLIYYSQIVNDFQKGDIAEGYSVSREKKESFPLTVTSAQKNPTAFYLCASSIYRENTEAFFGQGTRLTVV.

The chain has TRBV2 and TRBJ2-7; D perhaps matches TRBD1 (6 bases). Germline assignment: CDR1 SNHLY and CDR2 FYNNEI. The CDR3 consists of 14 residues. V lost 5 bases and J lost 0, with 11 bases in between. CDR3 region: CASSLTGSSYEQYF. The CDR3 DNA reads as TGTGCCAGCAGTTTGACAGGTTCCTCCTACGAGCAGTACTTC.